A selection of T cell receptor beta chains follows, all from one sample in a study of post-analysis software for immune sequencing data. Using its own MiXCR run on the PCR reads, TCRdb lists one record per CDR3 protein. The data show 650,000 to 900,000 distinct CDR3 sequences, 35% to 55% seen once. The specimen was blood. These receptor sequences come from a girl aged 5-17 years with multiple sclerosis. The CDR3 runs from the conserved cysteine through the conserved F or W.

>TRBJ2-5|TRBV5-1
CASHPGLSQETQYF
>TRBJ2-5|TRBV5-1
CASSPIGGQVNQETQYF
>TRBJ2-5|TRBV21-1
CASSKSVRTCGTQYF
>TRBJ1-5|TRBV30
CAWSAPGQGMGNQPQHF
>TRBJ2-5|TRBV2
CASGVAGGETQYF
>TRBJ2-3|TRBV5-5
CASSSTSGRQFTDTQYF
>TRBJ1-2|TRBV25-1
CASSEPGRGDGRGYTF
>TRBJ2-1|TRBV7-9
CASSLASGFYNEQFF
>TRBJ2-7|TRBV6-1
CASRTGRIYEQYF
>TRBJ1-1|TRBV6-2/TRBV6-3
CAGTRHQVSGEAFF
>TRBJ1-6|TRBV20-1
CSASPGQYLSPLHF
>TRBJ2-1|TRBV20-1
CSALDRNSYNEQFF
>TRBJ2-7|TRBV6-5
CASRPGQQAREYF
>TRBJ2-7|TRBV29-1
CSVTDLSRQSYEQYF
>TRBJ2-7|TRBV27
CAIRSQTSYEQYF
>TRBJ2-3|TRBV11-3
CASSLQGTSDDTQYF
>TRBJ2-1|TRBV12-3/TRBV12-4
CASSWSSGRGSYSEQFF
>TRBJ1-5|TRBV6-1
CASSEPQGGQYGQPQHF
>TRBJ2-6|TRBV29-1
CSVGPGNSGANVLTF
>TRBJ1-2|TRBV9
CASRSRDRGPYGYTF
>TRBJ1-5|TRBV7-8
CASSSRETGAGQPQHF
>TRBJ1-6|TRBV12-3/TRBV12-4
CASSLRAVGQGSSPLHF
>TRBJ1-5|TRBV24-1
CATGGDRGDRPQHF
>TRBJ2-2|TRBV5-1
CASNIAGVNTGELFF
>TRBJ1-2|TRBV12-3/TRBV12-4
CASSSPGWASPSYTF
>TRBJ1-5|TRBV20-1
CSALTGGTVSGQPQHF
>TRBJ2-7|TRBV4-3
CARGLGQGSYEQYF
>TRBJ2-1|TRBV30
CAWSGLLQGRTYNEQFF
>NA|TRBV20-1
CSASFEREPAYEQYF
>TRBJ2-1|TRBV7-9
CASSLGGTGGYNEQFF
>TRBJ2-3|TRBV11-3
CASSPYRGTEPDTQYF
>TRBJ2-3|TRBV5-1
CASSSGRGWGTDTQYF
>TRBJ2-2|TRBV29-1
CSVEDRAEWNTGELFF
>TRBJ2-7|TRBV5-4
CASSSPGQGIYEQYF
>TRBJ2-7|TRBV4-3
CASSQEVGRSPYEQYF
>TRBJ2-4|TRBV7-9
CGRGGRPFQYF
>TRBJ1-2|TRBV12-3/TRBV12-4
CASSLSDGVSGYTF
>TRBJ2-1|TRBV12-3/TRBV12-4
CASSPGTSGRASDEQFF
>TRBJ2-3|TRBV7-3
CASSPGTGIGADTQYF
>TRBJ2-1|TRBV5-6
CASSSPLADNYNEQFF
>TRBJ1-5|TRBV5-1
CASSIDSGQGWQPQHF
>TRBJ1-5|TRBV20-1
CSAGRTGGNQPQHF
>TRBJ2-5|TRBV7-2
CASSLRLAGVTGEQYF
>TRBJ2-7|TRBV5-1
CASSPGTSGRNHEQYF
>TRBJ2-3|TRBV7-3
CASSLTPTSPDTQYF
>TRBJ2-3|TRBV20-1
CSAKPLADTQYF
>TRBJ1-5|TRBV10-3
CAISQYSNQPQHF
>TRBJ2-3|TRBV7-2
CASSPRPLRTGLTDTQYF
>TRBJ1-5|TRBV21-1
CASSRNPDRAYSNQPQHF
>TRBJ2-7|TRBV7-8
CASSLAPPVGAAPYEQYF
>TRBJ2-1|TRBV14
CASSQLSGTGVREQFF
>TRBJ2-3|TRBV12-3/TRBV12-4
CASSLYLAASTDTQYF
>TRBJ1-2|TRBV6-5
CASSYSDRLSGYTF